This T cell receptor beta chain was identified during a study of T cell responses to AZD1222 COVID-19 vaccine. Study-level results: Regions 160-218 and 743-854 held dominance among vaccine-associated CD4 TCRs, which spanned spike. Variant regions that are unmutated are reportedly the target of nearly half of spike-specific TCRs. The study identified only five or six AZD1222 recipients as seropositive at baseline.

Profiled with immunoSEQ multiplex PCR; TCRdb holds only in-frame clones, not every one. The sample carries 150,000 to 200,000 clones, about 90% recorded once. The CDR3 is 12 residues long. V gave up 0 bases and J gave up 1 base, with 1 base separating them. Germline V CDR1 and CDR2: SGHRS, YFSETQ. Of note for this clone: Antigen: not known.

This receptor was obtained from an adult in good health. The rearrangement links TRBV5-1 to TRBJ2-5; D remains unclear. This material consisted of peripheral blood, taken on day 0 of AZD1222 vaccination. The CDR3 DNA sequence: TGCGCCAGCAGCTTGGCCCAAGAGACCCAGTACTTC. Its translation: CASSLAQETQYF.